A single sample is the source of the 32 T cell receptor beta chains below, sequenced in a study of blood T cell repertoires in COVID-19. Using immunoSEQ multiplex PCR, the repertoire was profiled, and TCRdb retains in-frame clones only, with some absent. The profile shows about 380,000 clones, 70% to 90% of them singletons. Sequences were obtained from peripheral blood. These receptors all stem from a middle-aged man with acute or convalescent COVID-19.

J is TRBJ1-1 and V is TRBV5-4; D is possibly TRBD1 (5 bases). This CDR3 is built from 14 residues. V lost 3 bases to trimming and J lost 4 bases, with 13 bases between them. Germline CDR1 SGHNT, CDR2 YYREEE (reference sequence). This CDR3 reads CASSWGGESTEAFF. CDR3 sequence (DNA): TGTGCCAGCAGCTGGGGGGGAGAAAGCACTGAAGCTTTCTTT.

The rearrangement links TRBV27 to TRBJ2-7; 15 nucleotides agree with TRBD2. Per the germline V gene, CDR1 is MNHEY and CDR2 is SMNVEV (reference sequence). The CDR3 covers 18 residues. V lost 0 bases and J lost 2; bases outside the gene matches: 5. CDR3 nucleotide sequence: TGTGCCAGCAGTTTATCGCATGGACTAGCGGGGGGGGCCTACGAGCAGTACTTC. Its protein is CASSLSHGLAGGAYEQYF.

There are a few counts of this clone. J is TRBJ2-1 and V is TRBV27, with 12 positions matching TRBD2. The CDR3 covers 17 residues. CDR1 MNHEY and CDR2 SMNVEV come from the germline V gene (reference sequence). The trim removed 7 bases at V and 7 bases at J, leaving 14 bases unmatched. The CDR3 nucleotides are TGTGCCAGCAACCCCCCCCCTAGCGGGAGGGGAGAAAATGAGCAGTTCTTC. This codes for CASNPPPSGRGENEQFF.

V gene TRBV9 combines with J gene TRBJ2-3, with D tentatively TRBD2 (6 bases). Looked up from germline, CDR1 is SGDLS and CDR2 is YYNGEE. The CDR3 is 15 residues long. V lost 3 bases to trimming and J lost 2 bases, with 13 bases between them. In DNA, the CDR3 is TGTGCCAGCAGCGGCTGGGGGGATTTCACAGATACGCAGTATTTT. Its protein product is CASSGWGDFTDTQYF.

This CDR3 is CASSQGRGAGELFF. In nucleotides, the CDR3 is TGTGCCAGCAGCCAGGGCCGCGGGGCCGGGGAGCTGTTTTTT. The chain recombines TRBV6-4 with TRBJ2-2, with D tentatively TRBD2 (6 bases). Germline CDR1 reads MRHNA; CDR2 reads SNTAGT. Between the trimmed V and J ends, which lost 6 bases and 6 bases, there was a span of 14 bases. The CDR3 runs 14 residues.

The rearrangement uses TRBV30 and TRBJ1-1; a weak D match, TRBD1 (6 bases). The CDR3 spans 14 residues. The ends were cut back, 3 bases at V and 5 bases at J, with 16 bases in the middle. Germline V gene lookup returns CDR1 GTSNPN and CDR2 SVGIG (reference sequence). The CDR3 loop reads CAWSALSGVTEAFF. CDR3 sequence (DNA): TGTGCCTGGAGCGCCCTCTCAGGGGTGACTGAAGCTTTCTTT.

This chain's CDR3 is CASSRTAYNSPLHF. The DNA of the CDR3 is TGTGCCAGCAGTAGGACAGCTTATAATTCACCCCTCCACTTT. This chain links TRBV28 with TRBJ1-6, with D tentatively TRBD1 (6 bases). This CDR3 contains 14 residues. With 5 bases removed from V and 4 bases from J, the gap between germline ends came to 9 bases. Germline CDR1 is MDHEN and CDR2 is SYDVKM.

The J gene is TRBJ2-2, the V gene TRBV12-3 or TRBV12-4; D is ambiguous. The CDR3 is made up of 12 amino acids. The V end lost 5 bases, the J end lost 6 bases, and 7 bases lay between the germline ends. The DNA for the CDR3 is TGTGCCAGCAGTGAGCCCGCCGGGGAGCTGTTTTTT. Its protein is CASSEPAGELFF.

V is TRBV10-3 and J is TRBJ1-1, with a weak D call TRBD1 (5 bases). Germline assignment: CDR1 ENHRY and CDR2 SYGVKD. V was trimmed by 6 bases and J by 1 base, leaving 9 bases between them. The CDR3 spans 13 residues. The CDR3 nucleotides read TGTGCCATCAGCCAGACAGCGAACACTGAAGCTTTCTTT. This codes for CAISQTANTEAFF.

The rearrangement joins TRBV3-1 (or the pseudogene TRBV3-2) to TRBJ2-1; 14 nucleotides match TRBD2. CDR3 length equals 16 residues. Trimming cost V 4 bases and J 8 bases; bases outside gene matches: 7. Germline-derived CDR1 and CDR2 are LGHDT and YNNKEL (reference sequence). CDR3 sequence (DNA): TGTGCCAGCAGCCCACTGACTAGCGGGGGGGCCTATGAGCAGTTCTTC. Its protein is CASSPLTSGGAYEQFF.

The J gene is TRBJ2-7, the V gene TRBV27, with 8 bases matching TRBD1. The CDR3 extends over 14 amino acids. The V and J ends lost 0 bases and 3 bases, in that order; junction bases with no gene match: 1. In germline, CDR1 is MNHEY, CDR2 SMNVEV (reference sequence). CDR3 in DNA: TGTGCCAGCAGTTTATCCGACAGGGGCTACGAGCAGTACTTC. It translates to CASSLSDRGYEQYF.

The chain links TRBV12-5 to TRBJ1-2; 9 bases agree with TRBD1. CDR3 length: 13 residues. V lost 5 bases and J lost 10; bases outside the gene matches: 8. Germline V gene data show CDR1 as LGHNT and CDR2 as FRNRAP. The CDR3 here is CASGQGTGRSYTF. The CDR3 DNA reads as TGTGCTAGTGGTCAAGGGACAGGGAGGTCCTACACCTTC. Using reference TRBV12-5 and TRBJ1-2 for the parts outside the CDR3, the full variable domain is DARVTQTPRHKVTEMGQEVTMRCQPILGHNTVFWYRQTMMQGLELLAYFRNRAPLDDSGMPKDRFSAEMPDATLATLKIQPSEPRDSAVYFCASGQGTGRSYTFGSGTRLTVV.

This rearrangement joins TRBV2 to TRBJ2-1; 8 bases map to TRBD2. This CDR3 spans 14 amino acids. With V trimmed by 5 bases and J by 4 bases, 4 bases remained unmatched. Germline CDR1 is SNHLY and CDR2 is FYNNEI. CDR3 residues: CASSRTSIYNEQFF. CDR3 DNA sequence: TGTGCCAGCAGTCGGACTAGCATATACAATGAGCAGTTCTTC.

The rearrangement uses TRBV7-9 and TRBJ2-1, with 8 bases that match TRBD2. The CDR3 consists of 15 residues. Trimming at V came to 1 base and at J to 7 bases, leaving 6 bases not matched to a gene. Germline CDR1 reads SEHNR; CDR2 reads FQNEAQ (reference sequence). The CDR3 DNA is TGTGCCAGCAGCTTAGTCGGGAGGGCCGGTAATGAGCAGTTCTTC. Protein: CASSLVGRAGNEQFF.

J is TRBJ1-1 and V is TRBV25-1, with no clear D. The CDR3 has 10 amino acids. Germline V lookup: CDR1 MGHDK, CDR2 SYGVNS. Trimming stripped 6 bases from V and 7 bases from J, with 6 bases between. The DNA for the CDR3 is TGTGCCAGCAGGGCTCTTGAAGCTTTCTTT. Protein: CASRALEAFF.

The rearrangement uses TRBV3-1 (or the pseudogene TRBV3-2) and TRBJ2-2, with no clear D. Per the germline V gene, CDR1 is LGHDT and CDR2 is YNNKEL (reference sequence). The CDR3 spans 15 residues. V lost 2 bases and J lost 5, with 12 bases in between. The DNA of the CDR3 is TGTGCCAGCAGCCAAAGAGGATCCGGTACCGGGGAGCTGTTTTTT. The encoded protein is CASSQRGSGTGELFF.

This chain links TRBV3-1 (or the pseudogene TRBV3-2) with TRBJ2-7, with D possibly being TRBD2 (7 bases). The CDR3 extends over 12 amino acids. Trimming took 4 bases from V and 12 from J, leaving 16 bases between them. The germline V gene encodes CDR1 LGHDT and CDR2 YNNKEL (reference sequence). DNA for the CDR3: TGTGCCAGCAGCCTCCGAGGGGGGGGCGCGTACTTC. This gives the protein CASSLRGGGAYF.

This clone was picked up one time. The chain carries TRBV27 and TRBJ2-7, with D perhaps matching TRBD2 (6 bases). Trimming stripped 3 bases from V and 2 bases from J, with 8 bases between. Germline V gives CDR1 MNHEY, CDR2 SMNVEV (reference sequence). This CDR3 is 13 amino acids long. The CDR3 sequence: CASSFGTAYEQYF. The CDR3 DNA reads as TGTGCCAGCAGTTTTGGGACTGCCTACGAGCAGTACTTC.

The chain carries TRBV28 and TRBJ2-6; possible D gene TRBD2, 6 bases. CDR3 size: 16 residues. In germline, CDR1 is MDHEN, CDR2 SYDVKM. Trimming removed 4 bases from V and 3 bases from J, with 13 bases in between. CDR3 region: CASSSKGLDGANVLTF. The CDR3 nucleotides are TGTGCCAGCAGTTCCAAGGGACTCGATGGGGCCAACGTCCTGACTTTC. The full variable domain, rest sourced from reference TRBV28 and TRBJ2-6, is DVKVTQSSRYLVKRTGEKVFLECVQDMDHENMFWYRQDPGLGLRLIYFSYDVKMKEKGDIPEGYSVSREKKERFSLILESASTNQTSMYLCASSSKGLDGANVLTFGAGSRLTVL.

The genes are TRBV18 and TRBJ1-6, with TRBD1 matching 7 bases. Trimming at V came to 3 bases and at J to 7 bases, leaving 9 bases not matched to a gene. Germline loops: CDR1 KGHSH, CDR2 LQKENI. This CDR3 region has 16 residues. The DNA of the CDR3 is TGTGCCAGCTCACCTGGCTCGACAGGGACGAATTCACCCCTCCACTTT. Protein product: CASSPGSTGTNSPLHF.

The chain has TRBV3-1 (or the pseudogene TRBV3-2) and TRBJ2-5; TRBD2 matches at 7 bases. Germline V gene sequence: CDR1 LGHDT, CDR2 YNNKEL (reference sequence). CDR3 size: 16 residues. Trimming cost V 2 bases and J 1 base; bases outside gene matches: 7. CDR3 DNA: TGTGCCAGCAGCCAAATAGCGGGCCGCCGCCAAGAGACCCAGTACTTC. This gives the protein CASSQIAGRRQETQYF.

The chain recombines TRBV4-1 with TRBJ1-1, with D perhaps TRBD1 (5 bases). V was pared by 2 bases and J by 5 bases, with 27 bases between. Germline V gene sequence: CDR1 MGHRA, CDR2 YSYEKL. The CDR3 contains 19 residues. The CDR3 DNA is TGCGCCAGCAGCCAACCGAGCGGCAGGGACGGGGCGGGGGGAACTGAAGCTTTCTTT. It codes for CASSQPSGRDGAGGTEAFF.

CDR3 sequence reads: CASRPSGQGAGQPQHF. CDR3 nucleotide sequence: TGTGCCAGCAGGCCGTCGGGACAGGGGGCCGGTCAGCCCCAGCATTTT. V is TRBV28 and J is TRBJ1-5, with TRBD1 matching 12 bases. The junction had 9 bases not matched to a gene; V was cut back by 6 bases and J by 6 bases. CDR3 length equals 16 residues. Germline assignment: CDR1 MDHEN and CDR2 SYDVKM.

The J gene is TRBJ2-2, the V gene TRBV15; no clear D. Looked up from germline, CDR1 is LNHNV and CDR2 is YYDKDF (reference sequence). This CDR3 is built from 13 residues. V was trimmed by 4 bases and J by 3 bases, leaving 6 bases between them. The CDR3 spells CATSTLYTGELFF. The DNA for the CDR3 is TGTGCCACCAGCACTCTATACACCGGGGAGCTGTTTTTT.

The genes are TRBV19 and TRBJ2-1; 8 bases align to TRBD2. Germline-derived CDR1 and CDR2 are LNHDA and SQIVND (reference sequence). The V gene end was trimmed by 3 bases and the J gene end by 4 bases; junction bases not matched to a gene: 2. This CDR3 has 14 residues. The CDR3 protein is CASSMGLVYNEQFF. The CDR3, as DNA: TGTGCCAGTAGTATGGGACTAGTTTACAATGAGCAGTTCTTC.

The chain uses TRBV7-6 and TRBJ2-2; the D gene is possibly TRBD2 (5 bases). CDR3 length: 17 amino acids. Looked up from germline, CDR1 is SGHVS and CDR2 is FNYEAQ. The germline V and J ends were trimmed by 1 base and 6 bases, with 18 bases remaining between them. The DNA for the CDR3 is TGTGCCAGCAGCTTAGAGGGAGCTCTACTAGTACCCGGGGAGCTGTTTTTT. Translated: CASSLEGALLVPGELFF.

This chain joins TRBV2 and TRBJ2-1; TRBD1 matches 11 bases. J lost 10 bases, V lost 8 bases, and 13 bases had no gene match. CDR3 length equals 15 residues. Germline V gives CDR1 SNHLY, CDR2 FYNNEI. Here the CDR3 reads CASGDRDRGKNEQFF. CDR3 DNA sequence: TGTGCCAGCGGAGACCGGGACAGGGGGAAAAACGAGCAGTTCTTC.

The CDR3 region has the DNA TGTGCCAGCACTGAGGGGACAGGGGGGACTCAGCCCCAGCATTTT. It yields the protein CASTEGTGGTQPQHF. This chain connects TRBV2 to TRBJ1-5, with 11 positions matching TRBD1. Losses at the gene ends were 7 bases for V and 6 bases for J; bases not matched to a gene: 8. The CDR3 length is 15 residues. CDR1 SNHLY and CDR2 FYNNEI come from the germline V gene.

The chain employs TRBV29-1 and TRBJ1-1; a possible D gene is TRBD1 (5 bases). This CDR3 contains 12 residues. Germline V gives CDR1 SQVTM, CDR2 ANQGSEA. V was cut by 4 bases and J by 8 bases, with 14 bases left in between. In DNA, the CDR3 is TGCAGCGTTGGTCTACAGGCCCGGGAAGCTTTCTTT. Translation: CSVGLQAREAFF.

This rearrangement joins TRBV12-3 or TRBV12-4 to TRBJ1-1; 8 nucleotides align to TRBD1. Unmatched junction bases numbered 1, after V lost 10 bases and J lost 0 bases. The CDR3 is 12 amino acids. CDR3 in DNA: TGTGCCATACAGGGGGTGAACACTGAAGCTTTCTTT. Translation gives CAIQGVNTEAFF.

This sequence joins TRBV5-1 and TRBJ2-6; 8 positions match TRBD1. J was trimmed by 2 bases and V by 1 base; bases with no gene match: 5. The CDR3 contains 17 residues. Germline V gene lookup returns CDR1 SGHRS and CDR2 YFSETQ. For the CDR3, the DNA is TGCGCCAGCAGCTTGATTCCAGGGGGCGCTGGGGCCAACGTCCTGACTTTC. This sequence encodes CASSLIPGGAGANVLTF.

The chain joins TRBV21-1 to TRBJ2-3; the listed D gene, TRBD2, was not tested against the DNA. TRBV21-1 is a documented pseudogene. The CDR3 totals 19 residues. The CDR3 nucleotides read TGTGCCAGCCCGACTATCCCGGGACTAGCGGGAAAAAGCACAGATACGCAGTATTTT. Protein product: CASPTIPGLAGKSTDTQYF.